This T cell receptor beta chain was documented in a study of shared clonotypes between healthy human individuals. Germline CDR1 WSHSY, CDR2 SAAADI. With V trimmed by 6 bases and J by 3 bases, 16 bases remained unmatched. This CDR3 region has 20 residues. Sequencing used immunoSEQ multiplex PCR; TCRdb keeps in-frame clones, though not all of them. In the table there are fewer than 650,000 clones, 70% to 80% of which are singletons. The clonotype originates from a middle-aged woman in good health. Some clones in this sample may be carry-over from other donors' samples. The sequencing input was PBMCs. The V and J genes are TRBV10-2 and TRBJ2-6; 11 nucleotides line up with TRBD2. The CDR3 sequence is CASSDLGLAGGESGANVLTF. DNA of the CDR3: TGCGCCAGCAGCGATCTAGGACTAGCGGGTGGGGAGAGTGGGGCCAACGTCCTGACTTTC.